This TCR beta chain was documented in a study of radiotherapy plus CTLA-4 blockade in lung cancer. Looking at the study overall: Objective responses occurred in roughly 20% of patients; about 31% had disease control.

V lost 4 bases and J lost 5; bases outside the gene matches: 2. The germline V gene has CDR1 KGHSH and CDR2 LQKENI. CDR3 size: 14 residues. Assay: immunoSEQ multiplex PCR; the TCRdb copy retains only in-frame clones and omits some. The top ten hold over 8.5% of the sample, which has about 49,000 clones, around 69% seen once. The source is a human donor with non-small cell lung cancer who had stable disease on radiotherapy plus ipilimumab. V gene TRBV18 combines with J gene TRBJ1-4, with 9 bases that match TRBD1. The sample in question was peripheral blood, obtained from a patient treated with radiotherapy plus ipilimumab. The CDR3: CASSQGTGNEKLFF. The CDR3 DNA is TGTGCCAGCTCACAGGGGACAGGGAATGAAAAACTGTTTTTT.